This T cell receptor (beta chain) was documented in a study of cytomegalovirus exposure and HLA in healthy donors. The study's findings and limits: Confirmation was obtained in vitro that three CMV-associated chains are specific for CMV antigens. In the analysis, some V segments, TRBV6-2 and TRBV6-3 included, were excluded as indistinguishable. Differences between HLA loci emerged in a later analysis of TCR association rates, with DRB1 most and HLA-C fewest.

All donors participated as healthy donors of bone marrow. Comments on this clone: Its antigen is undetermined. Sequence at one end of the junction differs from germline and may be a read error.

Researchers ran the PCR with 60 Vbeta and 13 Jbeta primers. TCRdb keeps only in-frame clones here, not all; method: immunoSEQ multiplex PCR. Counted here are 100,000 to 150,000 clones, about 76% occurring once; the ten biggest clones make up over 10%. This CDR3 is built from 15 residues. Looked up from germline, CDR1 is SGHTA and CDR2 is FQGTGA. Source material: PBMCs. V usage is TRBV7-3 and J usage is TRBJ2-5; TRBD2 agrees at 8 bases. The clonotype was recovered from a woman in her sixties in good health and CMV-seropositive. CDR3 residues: CASSLGLAGGEAQYF. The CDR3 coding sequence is TGTGCCAGCAGCTTAGGGTTGGCGGGGGGAGAGGCCCAGTACTTC.